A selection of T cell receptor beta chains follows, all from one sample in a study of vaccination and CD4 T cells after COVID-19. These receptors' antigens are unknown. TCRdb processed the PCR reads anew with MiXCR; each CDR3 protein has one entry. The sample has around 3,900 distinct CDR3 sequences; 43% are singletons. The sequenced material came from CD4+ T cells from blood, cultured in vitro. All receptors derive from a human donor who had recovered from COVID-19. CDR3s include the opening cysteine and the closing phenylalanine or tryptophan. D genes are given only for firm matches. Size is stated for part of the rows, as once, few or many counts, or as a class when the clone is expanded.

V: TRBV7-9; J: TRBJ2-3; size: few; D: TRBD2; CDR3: CASSPGLPVDTQYF; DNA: TGTGCCAGCAGCCCGGGACTACCCGTGGATACGCAGTATTTT
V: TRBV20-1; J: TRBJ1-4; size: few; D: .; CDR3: CSASYQGFDEKLFF; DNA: TGCAGTGCTAGTTATCAGGGGTTCGATGAAAAACTGTTTTTT
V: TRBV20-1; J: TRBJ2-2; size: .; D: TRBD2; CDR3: CSALAGGPAGELFF; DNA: TGCAGCGCTCTAGCGGGAGGGCCGGCCGGGGAGCTGTTTTTT
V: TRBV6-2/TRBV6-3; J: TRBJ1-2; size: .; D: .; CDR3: CASSYRSLYGYTF; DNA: TGTGCCAGCAGTTATCGGTCGCTCTATGGCTACACCTTC
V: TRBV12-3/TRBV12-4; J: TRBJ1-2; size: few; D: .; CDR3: CASSPAPRGYTF; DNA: TGTGCCAGCAGCCCAGCCCCGAGGGGCTACACCTTC
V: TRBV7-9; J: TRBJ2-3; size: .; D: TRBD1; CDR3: CASANTPGTGYTDTQYF; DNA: TGTGCCAGCGCGAATACCCCCGGGACAGGGTATACAGATACGCAGTATTTT
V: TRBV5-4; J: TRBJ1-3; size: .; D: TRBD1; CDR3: CASSPISGTEKSGNTIYF; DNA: TGTGCCAGCAGCCCGATCTCCGGGACAGAGAAATCTGGAAACACCATATATTTT
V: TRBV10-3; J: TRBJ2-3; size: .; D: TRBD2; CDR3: CAISESTSGGDTQYF; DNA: TGTGCCATCAGTGAGTCGACTAGCGGGGGAGATACGCAGTATTTT
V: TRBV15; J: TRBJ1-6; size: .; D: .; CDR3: CATQGARNSPLHF; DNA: TGTGCCACCCAAGGGGCTCGTAATTCACCCCTCCACTTT
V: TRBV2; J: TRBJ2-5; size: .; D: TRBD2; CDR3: CASTAGGPAEYF; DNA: TGTGCCAGCACGGCGGGGGGGCCGGCAGAGTACTTC
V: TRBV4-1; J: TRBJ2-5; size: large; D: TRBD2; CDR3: CASRKGLAGEETQYF; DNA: TGCGCCAGCAGGAAAGGACTAGCGGGGGAGGAGACCCAGTACTTC
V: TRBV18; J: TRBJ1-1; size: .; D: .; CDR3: CASSPTQVSTEAFF; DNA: TGTGCCAGCTCACCAACACAGGTTAGCACTGAAGCTTTCTTT
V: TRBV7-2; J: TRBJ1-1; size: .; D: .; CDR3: CASSLYLSVEAFF; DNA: TGTGCCAGCAGCTTATATCTGTCCGTTGAAGCTTTCTTT
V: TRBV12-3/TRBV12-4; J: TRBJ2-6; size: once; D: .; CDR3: CASSLAGANVLTF; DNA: TGTGCCAGCAGTTTAGCTGGGGCCAACGTCCTGACTTTC
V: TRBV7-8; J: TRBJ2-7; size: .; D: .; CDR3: CASSLVATSRGEQYF; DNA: TGTGCCAGCAGCTTAGTAGCGACATCGAGGGGCGAGCAGTACTTC
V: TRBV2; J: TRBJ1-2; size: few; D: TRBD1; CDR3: CAPDRDGETANYGYTF; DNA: TGTGCCCCTGACAGGGACGGTGAGACAGCTAACTATGGCTACACCTTC
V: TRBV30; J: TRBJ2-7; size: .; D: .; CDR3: CAWSVMDHEQYF; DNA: TGTGCCTGGAGTGTAATGGACCACGAGCAGTACTTC
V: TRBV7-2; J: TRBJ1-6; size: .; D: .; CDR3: CASSSQGRFHSYNSPLHF; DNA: TGTGCCAGCAGCTCACAGGGAAGGTTCCACTCCTATAATTCACCCCTCCACTTT
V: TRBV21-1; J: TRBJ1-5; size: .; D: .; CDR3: CASANTQGGCNQPQHF; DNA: TGTGCCAGCGCCAATACTCAGGGGGGATGCAATCAGCCCCAGCATTTT
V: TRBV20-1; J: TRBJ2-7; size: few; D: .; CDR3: CSARDLGRSSYEQYF; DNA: TGCAGTGCTAGAGATCTCGGACGCAGCTCCTACGAGCAGTACTTC
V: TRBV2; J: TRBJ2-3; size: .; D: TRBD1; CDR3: CASSGPGQGTDTQYF; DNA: TGTGCCAGCAGTGGGCCTGGACAGGGCACAGATACGCAGTATTTT
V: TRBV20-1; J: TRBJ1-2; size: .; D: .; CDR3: CSARDGFLGSLYGYTF; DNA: TGCAGTGCTAGAGATGGGTTCTTGGGATCTCTTTATGGCTACACCTTC
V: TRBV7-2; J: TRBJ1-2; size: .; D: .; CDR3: CASSQARHYGYTF; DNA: TGTGCCAGCAGCCAAGCGAGGCACTATGGCTACACCTTC
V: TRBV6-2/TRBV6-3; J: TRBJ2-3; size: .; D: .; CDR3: CASSYSGVGATDTQYF; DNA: TGTGCCAGCAGTTACTCGGGCGTCGGGGCAACAGATACGCAGTATTTT
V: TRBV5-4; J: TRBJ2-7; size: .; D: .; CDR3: CASSLETGRSYEQYF; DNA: TGTGCCAGCAGTCTAGAGACAGGGAGGTCCTACGAGCAGTACTTC
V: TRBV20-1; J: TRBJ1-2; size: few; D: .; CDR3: CSATLHANPYGYTF; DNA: TGCAGTGCCACACTACACGCGAACCCCTATGGCTACACCTTC
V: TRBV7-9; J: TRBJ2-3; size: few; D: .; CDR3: CASSSGTSADTQYF; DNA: TGTGCCAGCAGCTCCGGGACATCCGCAGATACGCAGTATTTT
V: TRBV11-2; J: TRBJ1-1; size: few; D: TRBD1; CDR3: CASSSTGYTEAFF; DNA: TGTGCCAGCAGCTCGACAGGGTACACTGAAGCTTTCTTT
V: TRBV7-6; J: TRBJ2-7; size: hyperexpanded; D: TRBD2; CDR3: CASSLAGGSPYEQYF; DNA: TGTGCCAGCAGCTTAGCTGGCGGGAGTCCGTACGAGCAGTACTTC
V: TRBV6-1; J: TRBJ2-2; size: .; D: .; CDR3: CATRGTVTGELFF; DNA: TGTGCCACCCGCGGGACAGTGACCGGGGAGCTGTTTTTT
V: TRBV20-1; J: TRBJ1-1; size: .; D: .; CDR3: CSASNGPVEAFF; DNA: TGCAGTGCTAGCAATGGGCCCGTTGAAGCTTTCTTT
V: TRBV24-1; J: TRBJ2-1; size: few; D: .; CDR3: CATSDSTAAFF; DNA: TGTGCCACCAGTGATTCGACTGCGGCGTTCTTC
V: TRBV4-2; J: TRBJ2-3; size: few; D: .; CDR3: CASSPLLVDTQYF; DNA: TGTGCCAGCAGCCCGCTGCTAGTGGATACGCAGTATTTT
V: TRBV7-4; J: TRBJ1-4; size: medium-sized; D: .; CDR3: CASILRLIPNEKLFF; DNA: TGTGCCAGCATCCTTAGACTGATTCCTAATGAAAAACTGTTTTTT
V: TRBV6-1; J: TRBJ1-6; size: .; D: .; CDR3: CASTNGGYYSPLHF; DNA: TGTGCCAGCACCAATGGAGGATATTACTCACCCCTCCACTTT
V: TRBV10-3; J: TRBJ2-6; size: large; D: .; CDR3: CAISGTVSGANVLTF; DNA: TGTGCCATCAGTGGGACAGTCTCTGGGGCCAACGTCCTGACTTTC
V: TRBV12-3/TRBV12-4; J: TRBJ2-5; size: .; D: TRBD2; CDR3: CASSRTSGGAGETQYF; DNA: TGTGCCAGCAGCCGGACTAGCGGGGGGGCGGGAGAGACCCAGTACTTC
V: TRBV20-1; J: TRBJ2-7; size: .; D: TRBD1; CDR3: CSAPGTAYEQYF; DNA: TGCAGTGCTCCCGGGACAGCTTACGAGCAGTACTTC
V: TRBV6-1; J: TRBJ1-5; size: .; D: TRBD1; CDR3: CASSIDRDRQPQHF; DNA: TGTGCCAGCAGCATAGACAGGGACCGACAGCCCCAGCATTTT
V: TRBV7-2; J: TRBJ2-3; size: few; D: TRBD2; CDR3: CASSPGVAGGTDTQYF; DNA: TGTGCCAGCAGCCCCGGGGTAGCGGGAGGCACAGATACGCAGTATTTT
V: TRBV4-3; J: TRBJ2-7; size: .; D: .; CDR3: CASSQDPGGTEGSYEQYF; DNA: TGCGCCAGCAGCCAAGATCCCGGAGGGACAGAGGGATCCTACGAGCAGTACTTC
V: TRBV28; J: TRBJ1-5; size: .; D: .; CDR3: CASIPGAGPQHF; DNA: TGTGCCAGCATCCCAGGTGCGGGGCCCCAGCATTTT
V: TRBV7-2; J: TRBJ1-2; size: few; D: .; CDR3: CASSLDAGSAGYTF; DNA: TGTGCCAGCAGCTTAGATGCAGGGTCTGCTGGCTACACCTTC
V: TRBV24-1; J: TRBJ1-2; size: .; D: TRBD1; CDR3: CATSDPDRGRNGYTF; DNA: TGTGCCACCAGTGATCCCGACAGGGGGCGGAATGGCTACACCTTC
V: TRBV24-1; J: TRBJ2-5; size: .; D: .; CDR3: CATSDNQEETQYF; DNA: TGTGCCACCAGTGATAACCAGGAAGAGACCCAGTACTTC
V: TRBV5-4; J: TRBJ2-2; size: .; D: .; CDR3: CASSYPNTGELFF; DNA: TGTGCCAGCAGCTACCCAAACACCGGGGAGCTGTTTTTT
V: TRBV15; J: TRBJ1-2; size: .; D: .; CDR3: CATSREVENYGYTF; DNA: TGTGCCACCAGCCGAGAGGTTGAGAACTATGGCTACACCTTC
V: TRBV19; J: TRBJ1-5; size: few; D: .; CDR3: CASSREGEAGQPQHF; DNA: TGTGCCAGTAGTAGAGAGGGAGAAGCCGGTCAGCCCCAGCATTTT
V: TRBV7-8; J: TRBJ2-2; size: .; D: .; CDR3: CASSRTVRGGELFF; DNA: TGTGCCAGCAGCCGGACAGTCCGGGGCGGGGAGCTGTTTTTT
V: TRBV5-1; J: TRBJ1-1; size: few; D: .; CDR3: CASSLEPQGSTEAFF; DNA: TGCGCCAGCAGTTTAGAACCTCAGGGTTCAACTGAAGCTTTCTTT
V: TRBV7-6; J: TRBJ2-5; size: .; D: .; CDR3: CASSLDGGKETQYF; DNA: TGTGCCAGCAGCTTAGATGGGGGAAAGGAGACCCAGTACTTC
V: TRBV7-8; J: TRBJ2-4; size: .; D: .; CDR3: CASSLFLGSPGTPKNIQYF; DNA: TGTGCCAGCAGCTTATTTCTGGGTTCCCCAGGGACCCCCAAAAACATTCAGTACTTC
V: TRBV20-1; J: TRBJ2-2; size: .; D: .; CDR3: CSAREGMTGGYTGELFF; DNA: TGCAGTGCTAGAGAGGGGATGACGGGGGGCTACACCGGGGAGCTGTTTTTT
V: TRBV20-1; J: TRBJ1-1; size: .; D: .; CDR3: CSASKSLGAFF; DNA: TGCAGTGCTTCTAAGTCCCTGGGAGCTTTCTTT
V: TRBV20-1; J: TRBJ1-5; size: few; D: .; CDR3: CSARVASNQPQHF; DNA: TGCAGTGCTAGAGTGGCTAGCAATCAGCCCCAGCATTTT
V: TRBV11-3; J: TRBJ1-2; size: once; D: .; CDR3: CASSLESYGYTF; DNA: TGTGCCAGCAGCTTAGAGAGCTATGGCTACACCTTC
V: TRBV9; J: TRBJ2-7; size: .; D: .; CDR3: CASSVDGGGEQYF; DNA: TGTGCCAGCAGCGTAGATGGGGGCGGGGAGCAGTACTTC
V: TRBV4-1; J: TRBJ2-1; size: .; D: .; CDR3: CASSQDQGRDEQFF; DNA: TGCGCCAGCAGCCAAGATCAAGGAAGGGATGAGCAGTTCTTC
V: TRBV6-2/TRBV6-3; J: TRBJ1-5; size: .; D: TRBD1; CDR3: CASRLGQGVQPQHF; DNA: TGTGCCAGCAGACTCGGACAGGGGGTTCAGCCCCAGCATTTT
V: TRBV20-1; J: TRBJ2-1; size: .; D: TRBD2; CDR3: CSATRGGISYNEQFF; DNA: TGCAGTGCCACCCGGGGGGGCATATCCTACAATGAGCAGTTCTTC